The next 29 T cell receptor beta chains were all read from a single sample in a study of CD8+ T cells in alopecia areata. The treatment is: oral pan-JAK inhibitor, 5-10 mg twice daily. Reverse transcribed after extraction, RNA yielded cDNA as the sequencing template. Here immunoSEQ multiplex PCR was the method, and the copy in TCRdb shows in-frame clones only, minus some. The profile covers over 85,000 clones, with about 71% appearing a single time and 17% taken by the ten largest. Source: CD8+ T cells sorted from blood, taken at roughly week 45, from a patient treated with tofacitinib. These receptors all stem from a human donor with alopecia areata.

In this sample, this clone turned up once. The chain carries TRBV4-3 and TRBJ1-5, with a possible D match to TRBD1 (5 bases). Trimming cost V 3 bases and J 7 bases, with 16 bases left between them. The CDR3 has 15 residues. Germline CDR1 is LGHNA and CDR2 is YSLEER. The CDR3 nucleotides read TGCGCCAGCAGCCAGGATCGTGGGGCACTCCAGCCCCAGCATTTT. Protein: CASSQDRGALQPQHF.

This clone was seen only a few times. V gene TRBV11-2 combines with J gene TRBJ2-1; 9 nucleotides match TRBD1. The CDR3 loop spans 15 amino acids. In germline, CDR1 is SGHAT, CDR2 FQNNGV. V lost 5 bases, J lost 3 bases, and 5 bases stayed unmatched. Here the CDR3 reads CASSRGQGIYNEQFF. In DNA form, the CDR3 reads TGTGCCAGCAGCCGGGGACAGGGTATCTACAATGAGCAGTTCTTC.

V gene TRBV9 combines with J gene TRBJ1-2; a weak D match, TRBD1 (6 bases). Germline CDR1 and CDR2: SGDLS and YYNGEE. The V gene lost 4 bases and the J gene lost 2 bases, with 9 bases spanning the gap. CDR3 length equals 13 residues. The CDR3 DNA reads TGTGCCAGCAGCTCACAGGGCAACTATGGCTACACCTTC. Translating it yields CASSSQGNYGYTF.

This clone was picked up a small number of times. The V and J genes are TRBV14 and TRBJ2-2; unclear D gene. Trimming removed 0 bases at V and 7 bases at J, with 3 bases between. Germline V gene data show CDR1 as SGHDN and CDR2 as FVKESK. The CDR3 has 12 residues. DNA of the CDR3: TGTGCCAGCAGCCAAGAGAACGGGGAGCTGTTTTTT. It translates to CASSQENGELFF.

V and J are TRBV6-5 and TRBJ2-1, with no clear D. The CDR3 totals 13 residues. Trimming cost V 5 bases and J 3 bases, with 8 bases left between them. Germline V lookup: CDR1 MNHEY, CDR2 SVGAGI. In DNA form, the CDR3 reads TGTGCCAGCAGTAACCCTGACTACAATGAGCAGTTCTTC. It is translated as CASSNPDYNEQFF.

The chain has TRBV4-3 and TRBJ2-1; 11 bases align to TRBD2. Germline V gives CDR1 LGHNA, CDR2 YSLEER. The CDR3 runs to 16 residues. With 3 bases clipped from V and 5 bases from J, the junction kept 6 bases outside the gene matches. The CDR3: CASSQAGTSGNNEQFF. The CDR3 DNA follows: TGCGCCAGCAGCCAGGCCGGGACTAGCGGTAACAATGAGCAGTTCTTC.

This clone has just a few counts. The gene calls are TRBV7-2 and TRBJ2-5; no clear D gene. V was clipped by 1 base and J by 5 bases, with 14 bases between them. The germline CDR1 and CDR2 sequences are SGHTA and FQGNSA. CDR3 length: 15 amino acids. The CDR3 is CASSLVWGAGETQYF. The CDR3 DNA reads TGTGCCAGCAGCTTAGTATGGGGTGCCGGGGAGACCCAGTACTTC.

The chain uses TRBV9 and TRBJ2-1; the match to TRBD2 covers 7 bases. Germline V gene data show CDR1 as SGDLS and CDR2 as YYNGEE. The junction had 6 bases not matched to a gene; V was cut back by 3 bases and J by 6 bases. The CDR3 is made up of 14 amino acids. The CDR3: CASSASGASNEQFF. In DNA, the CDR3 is TGTGCCAGCAGCGCAAGCGGGGCCTCCAATGAGCAGTTCTTC.

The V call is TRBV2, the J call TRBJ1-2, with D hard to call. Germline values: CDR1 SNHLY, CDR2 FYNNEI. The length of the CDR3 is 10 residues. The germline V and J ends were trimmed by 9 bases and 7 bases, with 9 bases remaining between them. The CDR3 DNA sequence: TGTGCCAGTACGAGGGCTGGCTACACCTTC. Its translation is CASTRAGYTF.

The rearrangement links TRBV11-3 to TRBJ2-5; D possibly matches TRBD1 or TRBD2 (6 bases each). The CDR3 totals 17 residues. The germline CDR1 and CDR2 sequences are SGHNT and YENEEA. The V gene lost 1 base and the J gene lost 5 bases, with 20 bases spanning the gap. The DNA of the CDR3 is TGTGCCAGCAGCTTAGTTGGTGGGGGCGGGGATCGGGAGACCCAGTACTTC. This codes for CASSLVGGGGDRETQYF.

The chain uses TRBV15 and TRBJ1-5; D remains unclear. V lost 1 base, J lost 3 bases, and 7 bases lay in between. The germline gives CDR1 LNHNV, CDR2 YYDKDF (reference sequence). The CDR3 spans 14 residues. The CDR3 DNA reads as TGTGCCACCAGCAGAGTGGGGAACAATCAGCCCCAGCATTTT. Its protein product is CATSRVGNNQPQHF.

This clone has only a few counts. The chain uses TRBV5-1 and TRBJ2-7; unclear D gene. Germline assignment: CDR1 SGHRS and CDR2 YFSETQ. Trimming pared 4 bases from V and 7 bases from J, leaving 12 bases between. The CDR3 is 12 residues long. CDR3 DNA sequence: TGCGCCAGCAGCATCAAGGTAGAAGAGCAGTACTTC. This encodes CASSIKVEEQYF.

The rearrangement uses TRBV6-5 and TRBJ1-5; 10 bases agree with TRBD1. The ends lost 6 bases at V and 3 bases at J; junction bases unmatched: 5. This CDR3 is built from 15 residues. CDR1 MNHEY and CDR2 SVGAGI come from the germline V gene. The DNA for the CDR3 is TGTGCCAGCAGCCCCGGGACAGGGGACAATCAGCCCCAGCATTTT. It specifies CASSPGTGDNQPQHF.

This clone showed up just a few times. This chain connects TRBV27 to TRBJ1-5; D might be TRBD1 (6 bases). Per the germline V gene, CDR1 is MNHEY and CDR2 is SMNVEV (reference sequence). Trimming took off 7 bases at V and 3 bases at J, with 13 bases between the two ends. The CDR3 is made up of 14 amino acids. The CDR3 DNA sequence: TGTGCCAGCAAACCGGGACAATTCAATCAGCCCCAGCATTTT. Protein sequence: CASKPGQFNQPQHF.

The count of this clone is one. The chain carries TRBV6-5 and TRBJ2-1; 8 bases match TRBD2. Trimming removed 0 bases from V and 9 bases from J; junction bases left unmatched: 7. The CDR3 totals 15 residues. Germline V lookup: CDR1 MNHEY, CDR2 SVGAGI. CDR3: CASSYSRRGVGEQFF. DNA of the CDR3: TGTGCCAGCAGTTACTCTCGGCGGGGGGTCGGTGAGCAGTTCTTC.

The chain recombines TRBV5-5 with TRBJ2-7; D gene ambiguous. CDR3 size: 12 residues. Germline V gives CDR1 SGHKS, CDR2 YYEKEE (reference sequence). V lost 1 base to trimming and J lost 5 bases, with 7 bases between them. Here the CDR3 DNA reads TGTGCCAGCAGCTTGTACGGGCACGAGCAGTACTTC. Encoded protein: CASSLYGHEQYF.

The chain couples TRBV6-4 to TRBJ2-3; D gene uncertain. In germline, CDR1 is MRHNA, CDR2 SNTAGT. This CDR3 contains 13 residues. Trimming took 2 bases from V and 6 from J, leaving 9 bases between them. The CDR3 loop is CASSDRATDTQYF. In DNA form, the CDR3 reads TGTGCCAGCAGTGACAGGGCTACCGATACGCAGTATTTT.

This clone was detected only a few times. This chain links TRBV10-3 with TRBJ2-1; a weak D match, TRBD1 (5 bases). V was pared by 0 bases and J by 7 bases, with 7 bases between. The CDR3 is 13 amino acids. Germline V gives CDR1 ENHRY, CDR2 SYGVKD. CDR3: CAISESPGNEQFF. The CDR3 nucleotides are TGTGCCATCAGTGAGTCTCCAGGGAATGAGCAGTTCTTC.

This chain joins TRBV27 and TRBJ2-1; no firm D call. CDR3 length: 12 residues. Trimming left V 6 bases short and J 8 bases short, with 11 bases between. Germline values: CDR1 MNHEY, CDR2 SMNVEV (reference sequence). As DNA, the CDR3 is TGTGCCAGCAGCATTGCCGGCCATGAGCAGTTCTTC. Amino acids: CASSIAGHEQFF.

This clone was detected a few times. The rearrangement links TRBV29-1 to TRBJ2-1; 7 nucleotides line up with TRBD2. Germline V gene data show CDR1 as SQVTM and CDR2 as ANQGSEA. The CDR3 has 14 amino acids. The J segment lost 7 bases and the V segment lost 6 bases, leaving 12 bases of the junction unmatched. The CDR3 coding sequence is TGCAGCGTCCACCCGGGCGGGGGTTTGAATGAGCAGTTCTTC. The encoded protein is CSVHPGGGLNEQFF.

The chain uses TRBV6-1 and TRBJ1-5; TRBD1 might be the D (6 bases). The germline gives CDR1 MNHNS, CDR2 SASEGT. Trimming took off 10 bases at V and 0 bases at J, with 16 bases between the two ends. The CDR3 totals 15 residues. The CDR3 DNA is TGTGCCACCTTCTGGGGGCAGAATAGCAATCAGCCCCAGCATTTT. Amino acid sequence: CATFWGQNSNQPQHF.

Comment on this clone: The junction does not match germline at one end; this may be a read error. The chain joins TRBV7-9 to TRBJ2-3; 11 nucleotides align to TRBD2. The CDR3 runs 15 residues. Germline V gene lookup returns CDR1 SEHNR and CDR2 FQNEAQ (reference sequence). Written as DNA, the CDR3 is TGTGCCAGCAGCATAGCGGGGGGGCGAACAGATACGCAGTATTTT. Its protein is CASSIAGGRTDTQYF.

The CDR3, as DNA: TGTGCCAGCAGCCCCCGCGTAGGCGGGGTCACAGATACGCAGTATTTT. It yields the protein CASSPRVGGVTDTQYF. The chain employs TRBV14 and TRBJ2-3, with TRBD2 as a possible D gene (6 bases). V was pared by 4 bases and J by 2 bases, with 16 bases between. The CDR3 covers 16 residues. The germline V gene has CDR1 SGHDN and CDR2 FVKESK.

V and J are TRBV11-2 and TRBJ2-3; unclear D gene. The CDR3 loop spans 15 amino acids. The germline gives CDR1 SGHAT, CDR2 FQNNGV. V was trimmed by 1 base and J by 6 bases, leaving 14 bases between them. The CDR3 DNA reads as TGTGCCAGCAGCTTAGGGGATAGTCAAAGGGATACGCAGTATTTT. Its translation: CASSLGDSQRDTQYF.

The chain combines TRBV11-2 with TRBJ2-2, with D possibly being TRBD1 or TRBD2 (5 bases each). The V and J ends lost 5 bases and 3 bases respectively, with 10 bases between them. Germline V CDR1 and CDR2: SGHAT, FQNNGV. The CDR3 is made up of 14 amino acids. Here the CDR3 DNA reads TGTGCCAGCAGCCCGGGACCCTACACCGGGGAGCTGTTTTTT. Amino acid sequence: CASSPGPYTGELFF. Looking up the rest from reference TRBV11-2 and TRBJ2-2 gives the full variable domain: EAGVAQSPRYKIIEKRQSVAFWCNPISGHATLYWYQQILGQGPKLLIQFQNNGVVDDSQLPKDRFSAERLKGVDSTLKIQPAKLEDSAVYLCASSPGPYTGELFFGEGSRLTVL.

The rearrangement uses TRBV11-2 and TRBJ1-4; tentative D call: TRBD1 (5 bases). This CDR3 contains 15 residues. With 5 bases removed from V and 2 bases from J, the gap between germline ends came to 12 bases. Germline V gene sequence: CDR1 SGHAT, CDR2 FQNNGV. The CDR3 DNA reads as TGTGCCAGCAGCCTTGCAGGGTATACTAATGAAAAACTGTTTTTT. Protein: CASSLAGYTNEKLFF. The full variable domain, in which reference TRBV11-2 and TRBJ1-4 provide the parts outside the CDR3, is EAGVAQSPRYKIIEKRQSVAFWCNPISGHATLYWYQQILGQGPKLLIQFQNNGVVDDSQLPKDRFSAERLKGVDSTLKIQPAKLEDSAVYLCASSLAGYTNEKLFFGSGTQLSVL.

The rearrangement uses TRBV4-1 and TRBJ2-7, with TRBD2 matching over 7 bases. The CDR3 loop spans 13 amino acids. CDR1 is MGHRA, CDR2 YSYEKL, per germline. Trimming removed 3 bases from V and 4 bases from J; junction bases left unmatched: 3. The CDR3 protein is CASSQGGTYEQYF. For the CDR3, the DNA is TGCGCCAGCAGCCAGGGGGGGACTTACGAGCAGTACTTC.

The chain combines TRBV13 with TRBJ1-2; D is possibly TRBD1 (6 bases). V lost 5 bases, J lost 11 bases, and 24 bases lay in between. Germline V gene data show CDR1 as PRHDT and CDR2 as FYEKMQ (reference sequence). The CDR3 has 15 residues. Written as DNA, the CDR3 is TGTGCCAGCAGCCCTGAGGGGGACCCCGCTATTGGTTACACCTTC. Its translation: CASSPEGDPAIGYTF.

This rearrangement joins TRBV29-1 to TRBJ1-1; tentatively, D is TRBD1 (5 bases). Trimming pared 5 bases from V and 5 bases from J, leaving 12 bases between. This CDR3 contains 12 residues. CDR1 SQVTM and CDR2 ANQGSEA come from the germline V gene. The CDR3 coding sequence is TGCAGCGTTCCAAGGGGCCGGACTGAAGCTTTCTTT. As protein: CSVPRGRTEAFF.